These T cell receptor beta chains were read from a single sample in a study of a mutant IDH1 vaccine in newly diagnosed glioma. The assay was immunoSEQ multiplex PCR, and TCRdb's table has in-frame clones only and misses some. The data contain 30,000 to 40,000 clones, more than 80% of them seen just once; the ten biggest clones take up 4.5% to 5.5%. These receptors' targets are unknown. The input for sequencing was PBMCs, taken from a glioma patient whose treatment included an IDH1 peptide vaccine. The receptors originated from a woman aged 40 to 50 with glioma. Both conserved end residues are part of each CDR3. The D gene is left open where the match is weak. Clone size is given for some rows only: seen once, a few or many times, or a class if the clone is expanded.

clone_size j_call cdr3_length d_call v_call cdr3_nt cdr3_aa
few TRBJ1-1 13 - TRBV6-4 TGTGCCAGCAGTAAGGGCGAGAACACTGAAGCTTTCTTT CASSKGENTEAFF
- TRBJ2-3 13 - TRBV6-5 TGTGCCAGCAGTCGCCAGCAGTGGGGTACGCAGTATTTT CASSRQQWGTQYF
- TRBJ1-5 16 TRBD1 TRBV7-8 TGTGCCAGCAGCTTAGCAAGGGGGCTTAGCAATCAGCCCCAGCATTTT CASSLARGLSNQPQHF
- TRBJ2-3 15 - TRBV19 TGTGCCAGTAGTATACCGCGGTCTAGCACAGATACGCAGTATTTT CASSIPRSSTDTQYF
- TRBJ2-1 17 TRBD2 TRBV5-1 TGCGCCAGCAGCCTCGCGAGCGGGGGGAAGTCCTACAATGAGCAGTTCTTC CASSLASGGKSYNEQFF
once TRBJ1-2 12 - TRBV21-1 TGTGCCAGCAGAGGGGCTGGCTATGGCTACACCTTC CASRGAGYGYTF
few TRBJ1-1 12 - TRBV25-1 TGTGCCAGCAGTGGAGTAGTCACTGAAGCTTTCTTT CASSGVVTEAFF
- TRBJ1-1 14 TRBD1 TRBV6-5 TGTGCCAGCAGTATAAACAGGGGGCTCGCTGAAGCTTTCTTT CASSINRGLAEAFF
- TRBJ2-1 15 TRBD1 TRBV5-6 TGTGCCAGCAGCGGGACAGGGGGAGCCTACAATGAGCAGTTCTTC CASSGTGGAYNEQFF
- TRBJ2-7 13 - TRBV5-6 TGTGCCAGCAGCTTGGTTTTGGGGTACGAGCAGTACTTC CASSLVLGYEQYF
- TRBJ1-4 13 TRBD1 TRBV7-9 TGTGCCAGCCGGGACAGGATGAATGAAAAACTGTTTTTT CASRDRMNEKLFF
once TRBJ2-2 15 - TRBV5-4 TGTGCCAGCAGCTCGGACTCTATTCCTGCCGGGGAGCTGTTTTTT CASSSDSIPAGELFF
- TRBJ1-6 14 - TRBV18 TGTGCCAGCTCACCACAGACAGGCTATTCACCCCTCCACTTT CASSPQTGYSPLHF
- TRBJ2-2 14 - TRBV6-6 TGTGCCAGCAGGCCAGACAGACGCACCGGGGAGCTGTTTTTT CASRPDRRTGELFF
- TRBJ2-2 18 TRBD2 TRBV10-3 TGTGCCATCAGGGAGAAGTTCGGGGCGGGAGGGCCCACCGGGGAGCTGTTTTTT CAIREKFGAGGPTGELFF
- TRBJ1-1 15 TRBD1 TRBV11-2 TGTGCCAGCAGCGTGGACAGGGTTGTTGGGGGTGAAGCTTTCTTT CASSVDRVVGGEAFF
- TRBJ1-5 16 TRBD1 TRBV5-1 TGCGCCAGCAGTTTCCTTCCAGGGGGAAGCAATCAGCCCCAGCATTTT CASSFLPGGSNQPQHF
- TRBJ1-4 12 - TRBV6-1 TGTGCCAGCAGTGAATTTCGTGAAAAACTGTTTTTT CASSEFREKLFF
- TRBJ2-7 15 - TRBV2 TGTGCCAGCAACCGACGGGCGGAAAGCTCCTACGAGCAGTACTTC CASNRRAESSYEQYF
- TRBJ2-5 13 - TRBV4-1 TGCGCCAGCAGCCAGGGGCTTCAAGAGACCCAGTACTTC CASSQGLQETQYF
- TRBJ1-6 17 - TRBV5-5 TGTGCCAGCAGCTCCATTGGTGGGGTCTCCTATAATTCACCCCTCCACTTT CASSSIGGVSYNSPLHF
once TRBJ1-1 16 TRBD1 TRBV4-2 TGTGCCAGCAGCCAAGCTAAGTACAGGGGCAACACTGAAGCTTTCTTT CASSQAKYRGNTEAFF
once TRBJ2-5 12 - TRBV29-1 TGCAGCGTTGCCACCCACGGGGAGACCCAGTACTTC CSVATHGETQYF
few TRBJ1-1 14 - TRBV5-6 TGTGCCAGCAGCCGGAAGACATTGAACACTGAAGCTTTCTTT CASSRKTLNTEAFF
- TRBJ1-4 14 - TRBV18 TGTGCCAGCTCACCCGACAAGGGGAATGAAAAACTGTTTTTT CASSPDKGNEKLFF
- TRBJ2-7 11 - TRBV20-1 TGCAGTGCTCCCCTAGGGCTCGAGCAGTACTTC CSAPLGLEQYF
- TRBJ1-1 13 - TRBV5-1 TGCGCCAGCAGCCCCCAGGGGAACACTGAAGCTTTCTTT CASSPQGNTEAFF
- TRBJ2-3 17 - TRBV7-6 TGTGCCAGCAGCTTAAACCGGGGGGCAACTAGCACAGATACGCAGTATTTT CASSLNRGATSTDTQYF
once TRBJ1-2 14 - TRBV30 TGTGCCTGGAGTATAACAGTGGGGGTTGGTGGCTACACCTTC CAWSITVGVGGYTF
- TRBJ2-3 14 - TRBV28 TGTGCCAGCAGTTTGGCGGGGGCTGCAGATACGCAGTATTTT CASSLAGAADTQYF
- TRBJ1-6 15 - TRBV14 TGTGCCAGCAGCCAAGATCTGGCGGATAATTCACCCCTCCACTTT CASSQDLADNSPLHF
- TRBJ2-3 16 TRBD2 TRBV5-1 TGCGCCAGCAGCTCAGCGGGAGGGCGAGGCACAGATACGCAGTATTTT CASSSAGGRGTDTQYF
- TRBJ2-5 16 TRBD2 TRBV5-4 TGTGCCAGCAGCCCACTAGGCGGGGGGGCCCAAGAGACCCAGTACTTC CASSPLGGGAQETQYF
- TRBJ2-3 14 - TRBV2 TGTGCCAGCAGGAGGATGGAAAGCACAGATACGCAGTATTTT CASRRMESTDTQYF
once TRBJ2-7 16 TRBD1 TRBV4-3 TGCGCCAGCAGCCGAGATCGGACAGGGGAGGGCTACGAGCAGTACTTC CASSRDRTGEGYEQYF
- TRBJ2-1 14 TRBD1 TRBV19 TGTGCCAGTTCCCGGACAGGGCAGTACAATGAGCAGTTCTTC CASSRTGQYNEQFF
- TRBJ2-5 14 TRBD2 TRBV6-6 TGTGCCAGCAGTTACTCACGGGGGGGGGAGACCCAGTACTTC CASSYSRGGETQYF
- TRBJ1-1 13 TRBD1 TRBV7-8 TGTGCCAGTTGGACAGGGGGCGAAACTGAAGCTTTCTTT CASWTGGETEAFF
- TRBJ2-3 14 - TRBV5-1 TGCGCCAGCAGCTTGGCTGGGGCGATAGATACGCAGTATTTT CASSLAGAIDTQYF
- TRBJ1-6 16 - TRBV7-2 TGTGCCAGCAGCTTAGTTCCCGGCCGCTATAATTCACCCCTCCACTTT CASSLVPGRYNSPLHF
- TRBJ1-1 15 - TRBV4-1 TGCGCCAGCAGCCAAGATATCGGCAGCAACACTGAAGCTTTCTTT CASSQDIGSNTEAFF
- TRBJ2-3 14 TRBD1 TRBV30 TGTGCCTGGACCCGGCAGGGGGCAGGGGATACGCAGTATTTT CAWTRQGAGDTQYF
- TRBJ2-3 14 TRBD2 TRBV4-3 TGCGCCAGCAGCCAAAGCGGGGGGATTCCCCCGCAGTATTTT CASSQSGGIPPQYF
- TRBJ2-7 15 - TRBV4-1 TGCGCCAGCAGCCTAACAAGGGGGGACAGAGGCGAGCAGTACTTC CASSLTRGDRGEQYF
- TRBJ2-5 16 TRBD1 TRBV27 TGTGCCAGCAGTCCGAGGACAGGGGCCCGCGGCGAGACCCAGTACTTC CASSPRTGARGETQYF
- TRBJ1-1 13 - TRBV5-1 TGCGCCAGCAGCCTCTTGGGGGGCACTGAAGCTTTCTTT CASSLLGGTEAFF
- TRBJ2-3 14 - TRBV29-1 TGCAGCGTTGAAGACAGAATATTCACAGATACGCAGTATTTT CSVEDRIFTDTQYF
- TRBJ1-3 12 - TRBV7-8 TGTGCCAGCAGCTTAGTGGGAAACACCATATATTTT CASSLVGNTIYF
- TRBJ1-5 13 TRBD1 TRBV10-2 TGCGCCAGCAGCGACAGGGCCGATCAGCCCCAGCATTTT CASSDRADQPQHF
- TRBJ2-4 14 - TRBV12-5 TGTGCTAGTGTCGCAGGGTTCGCCAAAAACATTCAGTACTTC CASVAGFAKNIQYF
- TRBJ1-1 11 TRBD1 TRBV30 TGTGCCTGGAGGGGACAGCTCGAAGCTTTCTTT CAWRGQLEAFF
- TRBJ1-1 13 - TRBV5-8 TGTGCCAGCAGCAAAATGGGGAGCGCTGAAGCTTTCTTT CASSKMGSAEAFF